The rows below give T cell receptor beta chains drawn from one sample of a study of cytomegalovirus exposure and HLA in healthy donors. Profiled with immunoSEQ multiplex PCR; TCRdb holds only in-frame clones, not every one. The sample holds around 150,000 clones; roughly 85% are singletons and the top ten take about 0.9%. The sample was PBMCs. These TCRs come from a woman in her twenties or thirties in good health and CMV-seronegative. Both conserved end residues are part of each CDR3. A D gene is named only where the DNA matches it firmly. The size field is filled for only some rows; it gives once, few, many or a size class.

J,V,D,size,DNA,CDR3
TRBJ2-7,TRBV5-1,-,-,TGCGCCAGCAGCAACCGGGACAAAAGCTCCTACGAGCAGTACTTC,CASSNRDKSSYEQYF
TRBJ1-5,TRBV6-4,-,few,TGTGCCAGCATGCTGAAATCGGAGCAGCCCCAGCATTTT,CASMLKSEQPQHF
TRBJ2-3,TRBV27,TRBD2,-,TGTGCCAGCAGTTTATCGGGAGGGTCCAGTTTCGATACGCAGTATTTT,CASSLSGGSSFDTQYF
TRBJ2-7,TRBV15,TRBD2,-,TGTGCCACCAGCAGGGAAGTCGGTCTAGCGGGAGGCGAGCAGTACTTC,CATSREVGLAGGEQYF
TRBJ2-3,TRBV28,-,-,TGTGCCAGCAGTCTCACAGATACGCAGTATTTT,CASSLTDTQYF
TRBJ2-7,TRBV7-9,TRBD1,-,TGTGCCAGCAGCTTTATGGGACAGGCAACCTACGAGCAGTACTTC,CASSFMGQATYEQYF
TRBJ2-4,TRBV28,TRBD2,-,TGTGCCAGCAGTTTTCGGAGCGGGGGGGCCTTAGCCAAAAACATTCAGTACTTC,CASSFRSGGALAKNIQYF
TRBJ1-2,TRBV7-9,-,-,TGTGCCAGCAGCTTAGCAGGCAGGGTGAACTATGGCTACACCTTC,CASSLAGRVNYGYTF
TRBJ2-3,TRBV5-1,TRBD2,-,TGCGCCAGCAGCTTCTGGGCGGGGAGCGGGGGCACAGATACGCAGTATTTT,CASSFWAGSGGTDTQYF
TRBJ2-1,TRBV6-5,TRBD2,-,TGTGCCAGCAGAGCGGGGGGGGGAACCTACAATGAGCAGTTCTTC,CASRAGGGTYNEQFF
TRBJ2-1,TRBV4-3,TRBD2,-,TGCGCCAGCAGCCAAGACCTAGCGGGGTCCTACAATGAGCAGTTCTTC,CASSQDLAGSYNEQFF
TRBJ1-1,TRBV6-1,-,-,TGTGCCAGCAGAGACGGGATGGCTTTCTTT,CASRDGMAFF
TRBJ2-4,TRBV10-3,-,-,TGTGCCATCAGTGATGAGGGCAGAGCCAAAAACATTCAGTACTTC,CAISDEGRAKNIQYF
TRBJ1-1,TRBV19,-,-,TGTGCAAGTAAAAAAGCGGTTGGGGGGGGCCGTGAAGCTTTCTTT,CASKKAVGGGREAFF
TRBJ2-3,TRBV5-1,-,-,TGCGCCAGCAGCTTGAGGTCCCGCGGAGATACGCAGTATTTT,CASSLRSRGDTQYF
TRBJ1-5,TRBV19,TRBD1,-,TGTGCCAGTAGGTGGAACAGGGGGCCTCAGCCCCAGCATTTT,CASRWNRGPQPQHF
TRBJ2-7,TRBV2,-,-,TGTGCCAGCAGTGAGCCGGGTTTTAGCTCCTACGAGCAGTACTTC,CASSEPGFSSYEQYF
TRBJ1-5,TRBV6-6,TRBD1,-,TGTGCCAGCAGTAACCAAGGGACAGGGGACAATCAGCCCCAGCATTTT,CASSNQGTGDNQPQHF
TRBJ2-7,TRBV5-1,TRBD2,once,TGCGCCAGCAGCCCGGGGGGGACCGGGGTCTCCTACGAGCAGTACTTC,CASSPGGTGVSYEQYF
TRBJ1-6,TRBV27,-,-,TGTGCCAGCAGGGTCGGAGGGGTTTATAATTCACCCCTCCACTTT,CASRVGGVYNSPLHF
TRBJ2-1,TRBV5-1,TRBD2,-,TGCGCCAGCAGCTTACGGAGCGGGAGGGCCGGGAATGAGCAGTTCTTC,CASSLRSGRAGNEQFF
TRBJ1-2,TRBV7-6,TRBD1,-,TGTGCCAGCAGCTTGGGACAGGGCTCCTATGGCTACACCTTC,CASSLGQGSYGYTF
TRBJ2-7,TRBV27,-,-,TGTGCCAGCGGAGAGTTTTCCTACGAGCAGTACTTC,CASGEFSYEQYF
TRBJ1-5,TRBV19,-,-,TGTGCCAGTAGTATAGGGCAGGTGGGCAATCAGCCCCAGCATTTT,CASSIGQVGNQPQHF
TRBJ1-5,TRBV15,-,-,TGTGCCACCGAGGGTGCAGGTGACCAGCCCCAGCATTTT,CATEGAGDQPQHF
TRBJ2-3,TRBV18,TRBD2,-,TGTGCCAGCACCTTAGCCACCCAATGGTGGACTAGCGGGGCTACAGATACGCAGTATTTT,CASTLATQWWTSGATDTQYF
TRBJ2-7,TRBV5-6,-,-,TGTGCCAGCAGCGATTCTAGCGCCTCCTACGAGCAGTACTTC,CASSDSSASYEQYF
TRBJ1-1,TRBV4-3,-,-,TGCGCCAGCAGCCAAGATTGCGGGGGTTTAACTGAAGCTTTCTTT,CASSQDCGGLTEAFF
TRBJ2-7,TRBV10-3,TRBD1,-,TGTGCCATCGGGCGGGGTCAGGGGGCGGGGGAGCAGTACTTC,CAIGRGQGAGEQYF
TRBJ2-7,TRBV6-5,-,-,TGTGCCAGCAGTCTTTCTCAGGGGTTCGCCGACGAGCAGTACTTC,CASSLSQGFADEQYF
TRBJ2-2,TRBV28,-,-,TGTGCCAGCAGTTTAAGGGGAGGGGAGCTGTTTTTT,CASSLRGGELFF
TRBJ1-2,TRBV5-1,-,-,TGCGCCAGCAGCTCTCTCACAGGGAACTATGGCTACACCTTC,CASSSLTGNYGYTF
TRBJ1-5,TRBV6-1,-,few,TGTGCCAGCAGTGAAAGTTGGGCTGGCAATCAGCCCCAGCATTTT,CASSESWAGNQPQHF
TRBJ2-1,TRBV14,-,-,TGTGCCAGCAGCCGTCTGGTTGGGCGTTCCTACAATGAGCAGTTCTTC,CASSRLVGRSYNEQFF
TRBJ1-1,TRBV5-1,-,few,TGCGCCAGCAGCCCTCGTGTGGGCCTCGGGGATACTGAAGCTTTCTTT,CASSPRVGLGDTEAFF
TRBJ2-7,TRBV19,TRBD1,-,TGTGCCAGTAGCCCTAGGGGACAGGGGTCCTACGAGCAGTACTTC,CASSPRGQGSYEQYF
TRBJ1-5,TRBV30,-,-,TGTGCCTGGAGTATTCGGCAGGGTAGCAATCAGCCCCAGCATTTT,CAWSIRQGSNQPQHF
TRBJ2-5,TRBV7-2,TRBD2,-,TGTGCCAGCAGGCACTGGACTAGCGTCAACCTCCAAGAGACCCAGTACTTC,CASRHWTSVNLQETQYF
TRBJ1-4,TRBV5-1,-,-,TGCGCCAGCAGCGGACAGCCTGGGCAAGCTAATGAAAAACTGTTTTTT,CASSGQPGQANEKLFF
TRBJ2-2,TRBV4-1,TRBD2,-,TGCGCCAGCAACGTCCGGACTAGCGGGATTACATCAAACACCGGGGAGCTGTTTTTT,CASNVRTSGITSNTGELFF
TRBJ1-3,TRBV7-9,TRBD1,-,TGTGCCAGCAGCACAGGGGGAACAGGAAACACCATATATTTT,CASSTGGTGNTIYF
TRBJ2-7,TRBV7-8,TRBD1,-,TGTGCCAGCAGCTCCTCCTTAGACAGGGCAAACGAGCAGTACTTC,CASSSSLDRANEQYF
TRBJ2-3,TRBV5-1,-,-,TGCGCCAGCAGCGTGGCGGGCACAGATACGCAGTATTTT,CASSVAGTDTQYF
TRBJ2-2,TRBV7-3,TRBD2,-,TGTGCCAGCAGCTTAATTCCAGCGGGAGAATGGGGCGGGGAGCTGTTTTTT,CASSLIPAGEWGGELFF
TRBJ2-1,TRBV19,TRBD2,-,TGTGCCAGTAGTATAGTGCGGGGACTAGCGGGAGGACTGGGGGATGAGCAGTTCTTC,CASSIVRGLAGGLGDEQFF